This passage covers 8 T cell receptor beta chains from one sample sequenced in a study of neurological immune-mediated disorders. TCRdb recomputed calls from the 5' RACE reads with MiXCR, one row per CDR3 protein. The sample lists 65,000 to 80,000 distinct CDR3 sequences, about 15% occurring once. The specimen was PBMCs. The receptors shown here come from a woman in her thirties or forties in good health.

This clonotype was seen ten or more times. V gene TRBV30 combines with J gene TRBJ2-7; D is unclear. The CDR3 is made up of 12 amino acids. V lost 3 bases and J lost 0, with 6 bases in between. Germline CDR1 and CDR2: GTSNPN and SVGIG (reference sequence). DNA for the CDR3: TGTGCCTGGAGGTTCGGCTCCTACGAGCAGTACTTC. Its translation: CAWRFGSYEQYF.

This chain links TRBV25-1 with TRBJ2-1; D call uncertain. CDR1 MGHDK and CDR2 SYGVNS come from the germline V gene. Trimming shortened V by 2 bases and J by 2 bases, and 13 bases separated the two germline ends. The CDR3 totals 16 residues. In DNA, the CDR3 is TGTGCCAGCAGTGAAAGTGTTGGGGTCCCCTACAATGAGCAGTTCTTC. Translation: CASSESVGVPYNEQFF. The full variable domain, rest sourced from reference TRBV25-1 and TRBJ2-1, is EADIYQTPRYLVIGTGKKITLECSQTMGHDKMYWYQQDPGMELHLIHYSYGVNSTEKGDLSSESTVSRIRTEHFPLTLESARPSHTSQYLCASSESVGVPYNEQFFGPGTRLTVL.

This clonotype was picked up many times. The CDR3 sequence: CASSLRTVNYEQYF. The CDR3 coding sequence is TGTGCCAGCAGCTTAAGGACAGTGAATTACGAGCAGTACTTC. The chain carries TRBV7-3 and TRBJ2-7, with D perhaps TRBD1 (6 bases). CDR3 size: 14 residues. Germline-derived CDR1 and CDR2 are SGHTA and FQGTGA. Trimming removed 1 base at V and 4 bases at J, with 11 bases between.

This clonotype was seen ten or more times. This chain connects TRBV7-2 to TRBJ1-1; 10 positions match TRBD1. V gave up 3 bases and J gave up 6 bases; unmatched junction bases: 4. CDR1 is SGHTA, CDR2 FQGNSA, per germline. The CDR3 is made up of 14 amino acids. The CDR3 loop is CASSFNGQGAEAFF. In nucleotides, the CDR3 is TGTGCCAGCAGCTTCAACGGACAGGGGGCTGAAGCTTTCTTT. Complete variable domain (other parts from reference TRBV7-2 and TRBJ1-1): GAGVSQSPSNKVTEKGKDVELRCDPISGHTALYWYRQSLGQGLEFLIYFQGNSAPDKSGLPSDRFSAERTGGSVSTLTIQRTQQEDSAVYLCASSFNGQGAEAFFGQGTRLTVV.

This clonotype has just one count. A junction end diverges from the germline sequence, so it may reflect a read error. V and J are TRBV5-8 and TRBJ2-3; D ambiguous. The CDR3 totals 14 residues. CDR1 and CDR2 from the germline V gene are SGHTS and YDEGEE. The CDR3 sequence: CANSLELIPDTQYF. For the CDR3, the DNA is TGTGCCAACAGCTTGGAACTCATACCCGATACGCAGTATTTT.

This clonotype was recorded many times. This chain joins TRBV2 and TRBJ2-5; D gene uncertain. Trimming took off 3 bases at V and 1 base at J, with 6 bases between the two ends. Germline V gene lookup returns CDR1 SNHLY and CDR2 FYNNEI. The CDR3 runs 13 residues. Here the CDR3 reads CASSEDRQETQYF. The CDR3 coding sequence is TGTGCCAGCAGTGAGGACCGCCAAGAGACCCAGTACTTC.

This clonotype was counted many times. J is TRBJ2-3 and V is TRBV15; TRBD2 is a possible D gene (6 bases). The CDR3 consists of 15 residues. Trimming removed 1 base from V and 2 bases from J, with 10 bases in between. Per germline, CDR1 LNHNV and CDR2 YYDKDF (reference sequence). The CDR3 reads CATSRAGGDTDTQYF. CDR3 nucleotide sequence: TGTGCCACCAGCAGAGCCGGCGGGGACACAGATACGCAGTATTTT. Based on the CDR3 plus reference TRBV15 and TRBJ2-3, the full variable domain is DAMVIQNPRYQVTQFGKPVTLSCSQTLNHNVMYWYQQKSSQAPKLLFHYYDKDFNNEADTPDNFQSRRPNTSFCFLDIRSPGLGDTAMYLCATSRAGGDTDTQYFGPGTRLTVL.

The sample holds many counts of this clonotype. J is TRBJ2-1 and V is TRBV7-9, with 8 bases lining up with TRBD2. CDR3 length: 18 residues. CDR1 is SEHNR and CDR2 is FQNEAQ in the germline V gene (reference sequence). The trim removed 5 bases at V and 0 bases at J, leaving 12 bases unmatched. CDR3 sequence: CASSITPAGASSYNEQFF. The CDR3 DNA reads TGTGCCAGCAGCATCACTCCAGCGGGGGCCAGCTCCTACAATGAGCAGTTCTTC.